The 17 T cell receptor beta chains below come from one sample, sequenced in a study of T cell responses to AZD1222 COVID-19 vaccine. This table comes from immunoSEQ multiplex PCR, and its TCRdb copy is limited to in-frame clones, with some not included. The sample consists of 82,000 or so clones, around nine tenths of them appearing once. Sequenced material: peripheral blood, taken on day 0 of AZD1222 vaccination. The receptors originated from an adult in good health.

The chain recombines TRBV24-1 with TRBJ1-4, with D unclear. Germline V lookup: CDR1 KGHDR, CDR2 SFDVKD. CDR3 length: 14 residues. The V gene lost 9 bases and the J gene lost 4 bases, with 14 bases spanning the gap. CDR3 in amino acids: CATQFRAFNEKLFF. CDR3 DNA: TGTGCCACCCAGTTTAGGGCCTTTAATGAAAAACTGTTTTTT.

The chain employs TRBV16 and TRBJ2-5; tentative D call: TRBD1 (5 bases). The germline gives CDR1 KGHSY, CDR2 FQNENV. The CDR3 runs to 17 residues. The ends were cut back, 0 bases at V and 2 bases at J, with 16 bases in the middle. The CDR3 spells CASSQSIRGSRQETQYF. CDR3 DNA: TGTGCCAGCAGCCAATCGATAAGGGGCTCTCGTCAAGAGACCCAGTACTTC.

The count of this clone is one. This chain connects TRBV6-5 to TRBJ2-2; TRBD2 matches at 12 bases. The CDR3 is 14 residues long. J lost 6 bases, V lost 6 bases, and 2 bases had no gene match. Germline CDR1 is MNHEY and CDR2 is SVGAGI. The chain's CDR3 is CASRGLAGPGELFF. CDR3 DNA sequence: TGTGCCAGCAGAGGACTAGCGGGACCCGGGGAGCTGTTTTTT.

J is TRBJ2-7 and V is TRBV6-1; TRBD1 is a possible D gene (5 bases). This CDR3 is 15 amino acids long. Per germline, CDR1 MNHNS and CDR2 SASEGT. V was shortened by 0 bases and J by 7 bases, with 16 bases between the two germline ends. CDR3 amino acids: CASSEAQSRGLEQYF. The CDR3 region has the DNA TGTGCCAGCAGTGAAGCGCAAAGTAGGGGTTTGGAGCAGTACTTC.

The chain uses TRBV9 and TRBJ1-6; D uncertain. V lost 0 bases and J lost 5, with 12 bases in between. The CDR3 is 16 amino acids. CDR1 and CDR2 from the germline V gene are SGDLS and YYNGEE. CDR3 nucleotide sequence: TGTGCCAGCAGCGTAGGCGGCGCGAGGAATAATTCACCCCTCCACTTT. Its protein is CASSVGGARNNSPLHF.

This clone was seen just once. This sequence joins TRBV18 and TRBJ2-3; 7 positions agree with TRBD2. Germline V gives CDR1 KGHSH, CDR2 LQKENI. CDR3 length equals 16 residues. The J segment lost 3 bases and the V segment lost 0 bases, leaving 6 bases of the junction unmatched. CDR3 nucleotide sequence: TGTGCCAGCTCACCACCAATTGGCGGGGGAACAGATACGCAGTATTTT. Protein: CASSPPIGGGTDTQYF.

This chain connects TRBV3-1 (or the pseudogene TRBV3-2) to TRBJ2-4; 12 bases are a match to TRBD2. The CDR3 is made up of 19 amino acids. J gave up 0 bases and V 1 base, and 7 bases lay outside the gene matches. In germline, CDR1 is LGHDT, CDR2 YNNKEL (reference sequence). CDR3: CASSQAGASGGVAKNIQYF. The CDR3 DNA reads TGTGCCAGCAGCCAAGCTGGAGCTAGCGGGGGGGTAGCCAAAAACATTCAGTACTTC.

This chain uses TRBV6-1 with TRBJ2-3, with D possibly matching TRBD2 (5 bases). The V end lost 4 bases, the J end lost 3 bases, and 17 bases lay between the germline ends. CDR3 size: 16 residues. Germline CDR1 and CDR2: MNHNS and SASEGT. The CDR3 nucleotides read TGTGCCAGCAGTGTCGCTAGCCTCGGTGGGACAGATACGCAGTATTTT. Translating gives CASSVASLGGTDTQYF.

V is TRBV6-6 and J is TRBJ2-2; 11 positions agree with TRBD1. V lost 2 bases, J lost 5 bases, and 1 base stayed unmatched. Germline lookup yields CDR1 MNHNY and CDR2 SVGAGI (reference sequence). The CDR3 has 15 amino acids. The CDR3 here is CASSYGTGGTGELFF. Written as DNA, the CDR3 is TGTGCCAGCAGTTACGGGACAGGGGGTACCGGGGAGCTGTTTTTT.

The chain employs TRBV3-1 (or the pseudogene TRBV3-2) and TRBJ1-2; maybe TRBD1 (6 bases). Trimming pared 2 bases from V and 7 bases from J, leaving 14 bases between. The CDR3 extends over 14 amino acids. Germline V gene sequence: CDR1 LGHDT, CDR2 YNNKEL (reference sequence). CDR3 sequence: CASSQPSRGSGYTF. The CDR3 region has the DNA TGTGCCAGCAGCCAACCCTCGAGGGGGTCTGGCTACACCTTC.

This chain connects TRBV11-2 to TRBJ2-1; D is possibly TRBD2 (5 bases). CDR1 is SGHAT, CDR2 FQNNGV, per germline. The V end lost 3 bases, the J end lost 7 bases, and 7 bases lay between the germline ends. CDR3 size: 12 residues. The CDR3 here is CASSFSGNEQFF. CDR3 DNA: TGTGCCAGCAGCTTTTCGGGGAATGAGCAGTTCTTC.

V is TRBV28 and J is TRBJ1-5; 9 bases are shared with TRBD1. V lost 5 bases and J lost 9; bases outside the gene matches: 5. The CDR3 extends over 13 amino acids. The germline V gene has CDR1 MDHEN and CDR2 SYDVKM. CDR3 region: CASSPDRGGPQHF. Here the CDR3 DNA reads TGTGCCAGCAGTCCGGACAGGGGAGGGCCCCAGCATTTT.

The CDR3 spells CAISEQFPWDTGELFF. The CDR3 nucleotides are TGTGCCATCAGTGAGCAGTTTCCTTGGGACACCGGGGAGCTGTTTTTT. This chain uses TRBV10-3 with TRBJ2-2, with D hard to call. Looked up from germline, CDR1 is ENHRY and CDR2 is SYGVKD. Deletions cut 2 bases from V and 3 bases from J, with 13 bases between. The CDR3 extends over 16 amino acids.

The gene calls are TRBV9 and TRBJ2-2; D unclear. CDR3 length equals 12 residues. Trimming removed 3 bases from V and 3 bases from J, with 3 bases in between. Germline V CDR1 and CDR2: SGDLS, YYNGEE. In DNA form, the CDR3 reads TGTGCCAGCAGCGCCTACACCGGGGAGCTGTTTTTT. This encodes CASSAYTGELFF.

V gene TRBV28 combines with J gene TRBJ2-7; D is ambiguous. V was cut by 5 bases and J by 6 bases, with 20 bases left in between. Germline V gene sequence: CDR1 MDHEN, CDR2 SYDVKM. The CDR3 loop spans 15 amino acids. The CDR3 loop is CASSPELGYTVEQYF. For the CDR3, the DNA is TGTGCCAGCAGTCCCGAGTTAGGGTATACTGTCGAGCAGTACTTC.

A few counts support this clone. The gene calls are TRBV27 and TRBJ1-6; D unresolved. V was cut by 3 bases and J by 7 bases, with 13 bases left in between. The germline CDR1 and CDR2 sequences are MNHEY and SMNVEV (reference sequence). This CDR3 comprises 15 residues. The CDR3 spells CASSFSLGKNSPLHF. The CDR3 nucleotides read TGTGCCAGCAGTTTTAGTCTGGGGAAGAATTCACCCCTCCACTTT.

The chain is built from TRBV29-1 and TRBJ1-5; a weak D match, TRBD1 (6 bases). V lost 4 bases to trimming and J lost 4 bases, with 14 bases between them. Germline CDR1 and CDR2: SQVTM and ANQGSEA. The CDR3 extends over 14 amino acids. In nucleotides, the CDR3 is TGCAGCGTTGCGGCCGGGGGGGCAAATCAGCCCCAGCATTTT. It yields the protein CSVAAGGANQPQHF.